One T cell receptor beta chain is described in this entry. V dropped 5 bases and J dropped 4 bases, with 5 bases sitting between them. Germline V gene data show CDR1 as MNHEY and CDR2 as SMNVEV (reference sequence). The CDR3 totals 12 residues. Per the authors' pipeline: Scientists estimated how many nucleated cells there were by amplifying reference gene primers. Only in-frame clones appear in the TCRdb table, and some are missing; sequencing was by immunoSEQ multiplex PCR. The V and J calls and the clone size are those of that table, but D and trimming were determined from the DNA. Altogether around 110,000 clones are present, over 55% being singletons, with the ten largest covering less than 1%. The data derive from a study of blood T cell repertoires in COVID-19. Looking at the study overall: The study drew acute and convalescent COVID-19 samples from the United States, Italy and Spain. The cDNA or gDNA used as material had been derived from T cells, B-cell-depleted T cells, or PBMCs.

The V and J genes are TRBV27 and TRBJ2-2; D gene ambiguous. This sequence originates from a human donor with acute or convalescent COVID-19. The donor label of this sample is uncertain. Sequenced material: peripheral blood. The chain's CDR3 is CASSPSTGELFF. In nucleotides, the CDR3 is TGTGCCAGCAGTCCTTCCACCGGGGAGCTGTTTTTT.